Following are 30 T cell receptor beta chains from one sample sequenced in a study of T-cell memory formation after mild COVID-19. TCRdb redid the calling of the 5' RACE reads with MiXCR, one entry per CDR3 protein. The sample has about 270,000 distinct CDR3 sequences, 16% seen once. The sample comprised PBMCs or a T cell subset sorted from them (not recorded which). The receptors shown here come from a man between 18 and 35 years old who had mild COVID-19 (a few samples of this study predate the infection). Cell type and time point are not known.

This chain joins TRBV19 and TRBJ1-5; tentative D call: TRBD1 (6 bases). Trimming stripped 6 bases from V and 4 bases from J, with 16 bases between. This CDR3 comprises 15 residues. Germline CDR1 is LNHDA and CDR2 is SQIVND (reference sequence). The CDR3 here is CASSLPPDRNQPQHF. As DNA, the CDR3 is TGTGCCAGTAGCCTGCCACCCGACAGGAATCAGCCCCAGCATTTT.

This clonotype was recorded a few times. The CDR3 nucleotides read TGCGCCAGCAGCTTGCTACAGGGGGCGCATAGCGGGGAGCTGTTTTTT. Its translation is CASSLLQGAHSGELFF. The V gene is TRBV5-1, the J gene TRBJ2-2, with TRBD1 matching 9 bases. Germline lookup yields CDR1 SGHRS and CDR2 YFSETQ. This CDR3 region has 16 residues. The V gene end was trimmed by 1 base and the J gene end by 7 bases; junction bases not matched to a gene: 8. Drawing the rest from reference TRBV5-1 and TRBJ2-2, the complete variable domain is KAGVTQTPRYLIKTRGQQVTLSCSPISGHRSVSWYQQTPGQGLQFLFEYFSETQRNKGNFPGRFSGRQFSNSRSEMNVSTLELGDSALYLCASSLLQGAHSGELFFGEGSRLTVL.

This clonotype was detected a few times. V is TRBV7-3 and J is TRBJ2-1, with 8 bases aligning to TRBD2. The V segment lost 1 base and the J segment 10 bases; nucleotides outside the gene matches: 3. Germline-derived CDR1 and CDR2 are SGHTA and FQGTGA. This CDR3 is 13 amino acids long. CDR3 amino acids: CASSLKASGEQFF. As DNA, the CDR3 is TGTGCCAGCAGCTTAAAGGCTAGCGGGGAGCAGTTCTTC. Full variable domain (outside the CDR3, taken from reference TRBV7-3 and TRBJ2-1): GAGVSQTPSNKVTEKGKYVELRCDPISGHTALYWYRQSLGQGPEFLIYFQGTGAADDSGLPNDRFFAVRPEGSVSTLKIQRTERGDSAVYLCASSLKASGEQFFGPGTRLTVL.

This clonotype turned up a few times. CDR3 coding DNA: TGTGCCGGTTCCACTAGCCAAGAGACCCAGTACTTC. This encodes CAGSTSQETQYF. The genes are TRBV28 and TRBJ2-5, with D possibly matching TRBD2 (5 bases). V was pared by 11 bases and J by 1 base, with 11 bases between. This CDR3 has 12 amino acids. CDR1 and CDR2 (germline): MDHEN, SYDVKM.

There are a few counts of this clonotype. This chain uses TRBV4-3 with TRBJ1-2, with 7 bases identical to TRBD1. Germline CDR1 and CDR2: LGHNA and YSLEER. The V segment lost 0 bases and the J segment 2 bases; nucleotides outside the gene matches: 9. The CDR3 is 17 residues long. In DNA, the CDR3 is TGCGCCAGCAGCCAAGATGGACGGGGGGGACAGAACTATGGCTACACCTTC. As protein: CASSQDGRGGQNYGYTF.

This clonotype was seen ten or more times. The chain couples TRBV6-5 to TRBJ2-5, with 7 nucleotides matching TRBD2. CDR1 is MNHEY, CDR2 SVGAGI, per germline. CDR3 length equals 15 residues. Losses at the gene ends were 5 bases for V and 3 bases for J; bases not matched to a gene: 9. The DNA for the CDR3 is TGTGCCAGCAGTCCTATCACTAGCGTAGAAGAGACCCAGTACTTC. It yields the protein CASSPITSVEETQYF.

The V gene is TRBV3-1, the J gene TRBJ1-3, with D perhaps TRBD1 (6 bases). Per germline, CDR1 LGHDT and CDR2 YNNKEL (reference sequence). The germline V and J ends were trimmed by 4 bases and 9 bases, with 25 bases remaining between them. This CDR3 comprises 17 residues. The CDR3 region is CASSLMHTGGEGGTIYF. CDR3 DNA sequence: TGTGCCAGCAGCCTTATGCACACCGGGGGCGAAGGCGGCACCATATATTTT.

This clonotype appeared a few times. J is TRBJ1-6 and V is TRBV7-8, with 9 positions matching TRBD1. The CDR3 is 16 amino acids. Trimming cost V 5 bases and J 2 bases; bases outside gene matches: 4. The germline V gene encodes CDR1 SGHVS and CDR2 FQNEAQ. In nucleotides, the CDR3 is TGTGCCAGCAGCATGGGACAGGGAACCTATAATTCACCCCTCCACTTT. This encodes CASSMGQGTYNSPLHF.

This clonotype appeared a few times. The V gene is TRBV29-1, the J gene TRBJ2-1; either TRBD1 or TRBD2 may supply D (5 bases each). Trimming cost V 7 bases and J 7 bases, with 8 bases left between them. Germline values: CDR1 SQVTM, CDR2 ANQGSEA. The CDR3 extends over 10 amino acids. CDR3 residues: CSAGGNEQFF. The DNA of the CDR3 is TGCAGCGCTGGGGGTAATGAGCAGTTCTTC.

This clonotype was counted a few times. The V and J genes are TRBV5-1 and TRBJ2-1, with 7 bases that match TRBD2. V lost 7 bases, J lost 2 bases, and 12 bases stayed unmatched. CDR1 SGHRS and CDR2 YFSETQ come from the germline V gene. The CDR3 spans 16 residues. The CDR3 nucleotides read TGCGCCAGCGCGAAAGGGGAGGGGAGCGCCTACAATGAGCAGTTCTTC. Translating gives CASAKGEGSAYNEQFF.

The J gene is TRBJ2-5, the V gene TRBV10-3; 9 positions agree with TRBD2. J gave up 4 bases and V 6 bases, and 9 bases lay outside the gene matches. The CDR3 is 15 residues long. Germline loops: CDR1 ENHRY, CDR2 SYGVKD. DNA for the CDR3: TGTGCCATCAGCCCGGGGGGCGGGAGGGCAGAGACCCAGTACTTC. This gives the protein CAISPGGGRAETQYF.

The rearrangement uses TRBV12-3 or TRBV12-4 and TRBJ2-7, with TRBD1 identical over 9 bases. Trimming cost V 4 bases and J 2 bases; bases outside gene matches: 6. This CDR3 is built from 15 residues. The CDR3 reads CASSSGTGRPYEQYF. The CDR3, as DNA: TGTGCCAGCAGTTCCGGGACAGGGAGACCCTACGAGCAGTACTTC.

This clonotype was seen only a few times. V gene TRBV19 combines with J gene TRBJ2-2, with 7 bases lining up with TRBD1. With 7 bases clipped from V and 0 bases from J, the junction kept 2 bases outside the gene matches. CDR1 LNHDA and CDR2 SQIVND come from the germline V gene (reference sequence). The length of the CDR3 is 14 residues. The CDR3 bases are TGTGCCAGTACCCAGGGGGCGAACACCGGGGAGCTGTTTTTT. This codes for CASTQGANTGELFF.

V gene TRBV6-2 or TRBV6-3 combines with J gene TRBJ2-1, with D possibly being TRBD2 (6 bases). The CDR3 is made up of 14 amino acids. Deletions cut 4 bases from V and 11 bases from J, with 18 bases between. CDR1 and CDR2 (germline): MNHEY, SVGEGT. Here the CDR3 reads CASSLTGTLNKQFF. Here the CDR3 DNA reads TGTGCCAGCAGTTTAACCGGGACTTTGAATAAGCAGTTCTTC.

This clonotype was seen more than once but under ten times. The chain carries TRBV5-6 and TRBJ2-1; maybe TRBD1 (5 bases). CDR3 length: 14 residues. V lost 4 bases and J 4 bases, leaving 12 bases between the germline ends. Germline V gene lookup returns CDR1 SGHDT and CDR2 YYEEEE. The CDR3 DNA reads as TGTGCCAGCAGCCAGGGCGCGAGGTACAATGAGCAGTTCTTC. This codes for CASSQGARYNEQFF.

CDR3 in amino acids: CSATGTGPRNSPLHF. The DNA of the CDR3 is TGCAGTGCTACCGGGACAGGGCCGAGAAATTCACCCCTCCACTTT. The rearrangement joins TRBV20-1 to TRBJ1-6; 9 bases fit TRBD1. The CDR3 loop spans 15 amino acids. Germline V lookup: CDR1 DFQATT, CDR2 SNEGSKA (reference sequence). Trimming took 4 bases from V and 7 from J; bases not matched to a gene: 8.

The V and J genes are TRBV13 and TRBJ2-5; 8 bases are shared with TRBD2. The CDR3 consists of 14 residues. Germline CDR1 is PRHDT and CDR2 is FYEKMQ (reference sequence). J lost 5 bases, V lost 5 bases, and 7 bases had no gene match. CDR3 DNA: TGTGCCAGCAGCCCGCGGGGGGTTGGGGAGACCCAGTACTTC. It specifies CASSPRGVGETQYF.

This clonotype showed up just a few times. This sequence joins TRBV2 and TRBJ2-1, with D uncertain. The CDR3 runs 13 residues. In germline, CDR1 is SNHLY, CDR2 FYNNEI. V lost 5 bases to trimming and J lost 6 bases, with 11 bases between them. CDR3 DNA sequence: TGTGCCAGCAGTCCTAGAGTTGGCAATGAGCAGTTCTTC. This sequence encodes CASSPRVGNEQFF.

J is TRBJ1-2 and V is TRBV2; D is undetermined. V lost 7 bases to trimming and J lost 4 bases, with 16 bases between them. The CDR3 sequence is 14 residues long. Germline V CDR1 and CDR2: SNHLY, FYNNEI. CDR3 nucleotide sequence: TGTGCCAGCACCCGTAGCTCAGGAGGCTATGGCTACACCTTC. This sequence encodes CASTRSSGGYGYTF.

The genes are TRBV12-3 or TRBV12-4 and TRBJ2-4, with unresolved D. Trimming took 2 bases from V and 4 from J, leaving 9 bases between them. This CDR3 has 14 amino acids. CDR3 protein: CASSLTRTKNIQYF. CDR3 bases: TGTGCCAGCAGTTTAACCAGGACGAAAAACATTCAGTACTTC.

This clonotype was counted between two and nine times. The rearrangement uses TRBV7-2 and TRBJ2-7; 9 bases map to TRBD2. Germline trimming cut 1 base from V and 4 bases from J; bases unmatched to any gene: 5. Germline V CDR1 and CDR2: SGHTA, FQGNSA. The CDR3 is 15 residues long. CDR3: CASSLVVTSGYEQYF. For the CDR3, the DNA is TGTGCCAGCAGCTTAGTGGTGACTAGCGGTTACGAGCAGTACTTC. Combining the CDR3 with reference TRBV7-2 and TRBJ2-7 gives the whole variable domain GAGVSQSPSNKVTEKGKDVELRCDPISGHTALYWYRQSLGQGLEFLIYFQGNSAPDKSGLPSDRFSAERTGGSVSTLTIQRTQQEDSAVYLCASSLVVTSGYEQYFGPGTRLTVT.

The chain employs TRBV7-2 and TRBJ2-7; D gene unclear. The CDR3 runs 13 residues. Per germline, CDR1 SGHTA and CDR2 FQGNSA. V gave up 2 bases and J gave up 2 bases, with 7 bases separating them. In DNA form, the CDR3 reads TGTGCCAGCAGCTTAAGGGCCACCTACGAGCAGTACTTC. This sequence encodes CASSLRATYEQYF.

V gene TRBV6-6 combines with J gene TRBJ1-5; unclear D gene. V was pared by 7 bases and J by 0 bases, with 10 bases between. This CDR3 is 14 amino acids long. The germline V gene encodes CDR1 MNHNY and CDR2 SVGAGI (reference sequence). This CDR3 is CASTSTDSNQPQHF. The CDR3 nucleotides read TGTGCCAGCACTTCGACCGATAGCAATCAGCCCCAGCATTTT.

This rearrangement joins TRBV20-1 to TRBJ1-5; D possibly corresponds to TRBD1 (5 bases). Germline-derived CDR1 and CDR2 are DFQATT and SNEGSKA (reference sequence). The V and J ends lost 0 bases and 4 bases respectively, with 16 bases between them. The CDR3 runs 16 residues. The CDR3 nucleotides read TGCAGTGCTAGAGATTGGGGGAACAGAGGTAATCAGCCCCAGCATTTT. Amino acids: CSARDWGNRGNQPQHF.

This clonotype came up a few times. The V and J genes are TRBV11-2 and TRBJ2-5; 9 positions agree with TRBD2. V lost 0 bases, J lost 2 bases, and 7 bases stayed unmatched. This CDR3 is 17 amino acids long. CDR1 and CDR2 (germline): SGHAT, FQNNGV. CDR3 DNA sequence: TGTGCCAGCAGCTTAGATATGTGGGCGGGGGGGCAAGAGACCCAGTACTTC. It is translated as CASSLDMWAGGQETQYF.

In this sample, this clonotype turned up many times. This rearrangement joins TRBV4-1 to TRBJ2-3; unclear D gene. V was clipped by 5 bases and J by 2 bases, with 5 bases between them. The V gene's germline CDR1 is MGHRA and CDR2 YSYEKL. The CDR3 runs to 12 residues. In DNA form, the CDR3 reads TGCGCCAGCAGCGGGGACACAGATACGCAGTATTTT. This translates into CASSGDTDTQYF.

This rearrangement joins TRBV6-6 to TRBJ2-5; D possibly matches TRBD1 or TRBD2 (5 bases each). The CDR3 covers 15 residues. Trimming left V 0 bases short and J 3 bases short, with 11 bases between. Germline V gene data show CDR1 as MNHNY and CDR2 as SVGAGI (reference sequence). The CDR3 here is CASSYSGTTEETQYF. As DNA, the CDR3 is TGTGCCAGCAGTTACTCGGGGACCACAGAAGAGACCCAGTACTTC.

This clonotype was observed a few times. The J gene is TRBJ1-3, the V gene TRBV29-1; tentative D call: TRBD1 (6 bases). Germline-derived CDR1 and CDR2 are SQVTM and ANQGSEA. The CDR3 is made up of 13 amino acids. Trimming removed 5 bases from V and 0 bases from J, with 8 bases in between. The CDR3: CSVWGHSGNTIYF. The CDR3, as DNA: TGCAGCGTTTGGGGGCACTCTGGAAACACCATATATTTT.

This sequence joins TRBV5-1 and TRBJ2-7; 10 nucleotides line up with TRBD1. This CDR3 region has 18 residues. Germline V gene data show CDR1 as SGHRS and CDR2 as YFSETQ. With V trimmed by 3 bases and J by 0 bases, 12 bases remained unmatched. The CDR3 sequence is CASSSPTGGGSSSYEQYF. The CDR3 nucleotides read TGCGCCAGCAGCTCGCCGACAGGGGGCGGTTCGAGCTCCTACGAGCAGTACTTC.

This clonotype has only a few counts. CDR3 protein: CASSQGGGTNYGYTF. CDR3 bases: TGCGCCAGCAGCCAAGGGGGGGGTACTAACTATGGCTACACCTTC. The rearrangement links TRBV4-3 to TRBJ1-2; TRBD1 is a possible D gene (5 bases). V dropped 1 base and J dropped 0 bases, with 9 bases sitting between them. In germline, CDR1 is LGHNA, CDR2 YSLEER. The CDR3 consists of 15 residues.